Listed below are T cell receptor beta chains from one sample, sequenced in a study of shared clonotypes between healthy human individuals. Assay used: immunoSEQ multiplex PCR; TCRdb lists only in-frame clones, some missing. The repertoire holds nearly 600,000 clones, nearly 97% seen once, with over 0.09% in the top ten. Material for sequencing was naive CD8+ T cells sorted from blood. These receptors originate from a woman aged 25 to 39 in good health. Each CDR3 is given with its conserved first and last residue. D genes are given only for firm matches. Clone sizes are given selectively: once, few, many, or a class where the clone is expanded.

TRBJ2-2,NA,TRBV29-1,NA,CSVERMNTGELFF,TGCAGCGTTGAACGGATGAACACCGGGGAGCTGTTTTTT
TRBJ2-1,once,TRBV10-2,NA,CASKSLALIGNEQFF,TGCGCCAGCAAGTCTCTGGCTCTCATTGGCAATGAGCAGTTCTTC
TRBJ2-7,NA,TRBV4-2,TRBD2,CASSQDQGLAGNEQYF,TGTGCCAGCAGCCAAGATCAAGGACTAGCGGGAAACGAGCAGTACTTC
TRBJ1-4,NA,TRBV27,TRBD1,CASSFAGGSEKLFF,TGTGCCAGCAGTTTTGCAGGGGGCAGTGAAAAACTGTTTTTT
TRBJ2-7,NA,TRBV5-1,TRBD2,CASRPPGLTYEQYF,TGCGCCAGCAGACCACCGGGACTAACCTACGAGCAGTACTTC
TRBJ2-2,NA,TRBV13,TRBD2,CASSPLSGSGTGELFF,TGTGCCAGCAGCCCACTGAGCGGGAGTGGCACCGGGGAGCTGTTTTTT
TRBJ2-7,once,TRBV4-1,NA,CASSQDVGGALGYEQYF,TGCGCCAGCAGCCAAGATGTGGGGGGGGCGTTGGGTTACGAGCAGTACTTC
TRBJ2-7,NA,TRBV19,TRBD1,CASSRQRGHEQYF,TGTGCCAGTAGCCGCCAAAGGGGGCACGAGCAGTACTTC
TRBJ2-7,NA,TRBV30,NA,CAWSVSDLQTYEQYF,TGTGCCTGGAGTGTTTCCGACTTACAAACCTACGAGCAGTACTTC
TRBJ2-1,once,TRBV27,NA,CASSRTDSYNEQFF,TGTGCCAGCAGCCGGACAGATTCCTACAATGAGCAGTTCTTC
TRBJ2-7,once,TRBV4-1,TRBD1,CASSQPGGQRHEQYF,TGCGCCAGCAGCCAACCAGGGGGTCAAAGGCACGAGCAGTACTTC
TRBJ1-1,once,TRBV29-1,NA,CSVFPTPGRTEAFF,TGCAGCGTTTTTCCCACACCAGGTAGGACTGAAGCTTTCTTT
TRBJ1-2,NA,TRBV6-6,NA,CASTPDNYGYTF,TGTGCCAGCACTCCAGATAACTATGGCTACACCTTC
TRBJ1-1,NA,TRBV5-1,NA,CASSSGTTAEAFF,TGCGCCAGCAGCTCCGGGACGACGGCCGAAGCTTTCTTT
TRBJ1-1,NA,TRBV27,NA,CASSFSGGTEAFF,TGTGCCAGCAGTTTTAGTGGTGGGACTGAAGCTTTCTTT
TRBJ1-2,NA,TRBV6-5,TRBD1,CASSYDQGAGIYGYTF,TGTGCCAGCAGTTACGACCAGGGGGCAGGTATCTATGGCTACACCTTC
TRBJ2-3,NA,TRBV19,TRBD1,CASSSGQGTDTQYF,TGTGCCAGTAGTTCTGGACAGGGCACAGATACGCAGTATTTT
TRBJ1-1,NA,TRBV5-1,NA,CASSLSGITEAFF,TGCGCCAGCAGCTTGTCAGGAATCACTGAAGCTTTCTTT
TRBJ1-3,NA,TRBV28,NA,CASSSRGSGNTIYF,TGTGCCAGCAGCTCTAGGGGGTCTGGAAACACCATATATTTT
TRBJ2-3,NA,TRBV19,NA,CASSIGIAARDTQYF,TGTGCCAGTAGTATAGGCATTGCGGCAAGAGATACGCAGTATTTT
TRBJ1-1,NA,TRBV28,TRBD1,CASRVRGPTEAFF,TGTGCCAGCAGGGTCAGGGGGCCCACTGAAGCTTTCTTT
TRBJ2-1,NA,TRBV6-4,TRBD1,CASSDYPSGTVVEQFF,TGTGCCAGCAGTGACTATCCTTCAGGGACAGTGGTTGAGCAGTTCTTC
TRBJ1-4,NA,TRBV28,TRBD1,CASSPDRVHEKLFF,TGTGCCAGCAGTCCAGACAGGGTTCATGAAAAACTGTTTTTT
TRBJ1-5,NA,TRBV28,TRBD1,CASSSMTGADQPQHF,TGTGCCAGCAGTTCGATGACAGGGGCCGATCAGCCCCAGCATTTT
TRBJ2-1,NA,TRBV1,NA,CTSMRGQVHNEQFF,TGCACCAGCATGCGGGGACAGGTCCACAATGAGCAGTTCTTC
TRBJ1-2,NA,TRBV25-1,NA,CASSTDGTSDGYTF,TGTGCCAGCAGTACGGACGGGACATCGGATGGCTACACCTTC
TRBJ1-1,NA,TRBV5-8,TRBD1,CASSFRDRANTEAFF,TGTGCCAGCAGCTTTCGGGACAGGGCGAACACTGAAGCTTTCTTT
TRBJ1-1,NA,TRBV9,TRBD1,CASSQGGWNTEAFF,TGTGCCAGCAGCCAGGGGGGGTGGAACACTGAAGCTTTCTTT
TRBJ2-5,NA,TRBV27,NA,CASSLSKGTETQYF,TGTGCCAGCAGTTTATCGAAGGGTACTGAGACCCAGTACTTC
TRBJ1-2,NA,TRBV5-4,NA,CASSPPLGDGYTF,TGTGCCAGCAGCCCCCCACTAGGAGATGGCTACACCTTC
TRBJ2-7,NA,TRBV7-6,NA,CASSPTLQGEQYF,TGTGCCAGCAGCCCAACCCTACAGGGCGAGCAGTACTTC
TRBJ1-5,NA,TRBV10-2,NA,CASRVGDISNQPQHF,TGCGCCAGCAGGGTGGGGGATATTAGTAATCAGCCCCAGCATTTT
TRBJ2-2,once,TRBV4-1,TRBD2,CASSQDLASGRGTGELFF,TGCGCCAGCAGCCAAGATCTGGCTAGCGGGAGAGGTACCGGGGAGCTGTTTTTT
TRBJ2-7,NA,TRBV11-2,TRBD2,CASSSPTSGRVYEQYF,TGTGCCAGCAGCTCTCCAACTAGCGGGAGAGTCTACGAGCAGTACTTC
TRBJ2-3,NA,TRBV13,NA,CASSSGTGGDTQYF,TGTGCCAGCAGCTCCGGGACTGGCGGAGATACGCAGTATTTT
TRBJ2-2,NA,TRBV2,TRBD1,CATERWTGGTTGELFF,TGTGCCACCGAGAGGTGGACAGGGGGGACCACCGGGGAGCTGTTTTTT
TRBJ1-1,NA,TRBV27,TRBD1,CASSGQGGTEAFF,TGTGCCAGCAGTGGACAGGGCGGAACTGAAGCTTTCTTT
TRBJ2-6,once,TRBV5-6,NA,CASSFWGSGANVLTF,TGTGCCAGCAGCTTTTGGGGATCTGGGGCCAACGTCCTGACTTTC